What follows describes a single TCR beta chain. Germline lookup yields CDR1 MNHEY and CDR2 SVGAGI. This CDR3 is 15 amino acids long. The germline V and J ends were trimmed by 4 bases and 3 bases, with 15 bases remaining between them. The data originate from a study of blood T cell repertoires in COVID-19. As for the study in general: The study drew acute and convalescent COVID-19 samples from the United States, Italy and Spain.

Clones were sequenced by immunoSEQ multiplex PCR, and TCRdb holds only the in-frame ones, with some missing. The data contain over 100,000 clones, around nine tenths of them singletons. The source of this sequence is a man aged 50 to 59 with active COVID-19. Source material: peripheral blood. V gene TRBV6-5 combines with J gene TRBJ1-1, with D perhaps TRBD1 (6 bases). CDR3 bases: TGTGCCAGCAGTTCGACAGGTGCCCAGGACACTGAAGCTTTCTTT. Translating gives CASSSTGAQDTEAFF.